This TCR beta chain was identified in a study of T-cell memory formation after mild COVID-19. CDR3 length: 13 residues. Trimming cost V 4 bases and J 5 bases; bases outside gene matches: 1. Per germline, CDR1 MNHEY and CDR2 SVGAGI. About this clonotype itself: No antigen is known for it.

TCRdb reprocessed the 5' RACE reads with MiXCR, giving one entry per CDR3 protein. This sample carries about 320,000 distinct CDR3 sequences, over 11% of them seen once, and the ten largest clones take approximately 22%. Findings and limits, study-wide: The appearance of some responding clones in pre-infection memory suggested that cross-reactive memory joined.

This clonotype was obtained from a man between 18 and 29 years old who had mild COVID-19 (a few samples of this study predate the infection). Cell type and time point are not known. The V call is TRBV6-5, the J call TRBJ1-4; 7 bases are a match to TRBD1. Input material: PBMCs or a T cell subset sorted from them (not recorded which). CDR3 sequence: CASSLTGNEKLFF. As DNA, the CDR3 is TGTGCCAGCAGTTTGACAGGGAATGAAAAACTGTTTTTT.